Listed below are T cell receptor beta chains from one sample, sequenced in a study of T-cell memory formation after mild COVID-19. TCRdb passed the 5' RACE reads through MiXCR, listing each CDR3 protein once. The sample lists about 290,000 distinct CDR3 sequences, approximately 15% occurring once. Input material: PBMCs or a T cell subset sorted from them (not recorded which). The origin of the receptors is a man younger than 35 who had mild COVID-19 (a few samples of this study predate the infection). Cell type and time point are not known. Each CDR3 is given with its conserved first and last residue. D genes are given only for firm matches. Rows give clone size only sometimes, using once, few, many, or a class for an expanded clone.

>once|TRBV27|-|TRBJ2-1|19
CASSFASGGSLYLPYEQFF
TGTGCCAGCAGTTTCGCGTCAGGGGGGAGCCTTTACCTCCCCTATGAGCAGTTCTTC
>-|TRBV28|-|TRBJ1-5|14
CASSLSTGSQPQHF
TGTGCCAGCAGTTTGAGTACAGGTTCGCAGCCCCAGCATTTT
>-|TRBV12-3/TRBV12-4|TRBD2|TRBJ2-5|13
CASRAQGGETQYF
TGTGCCAGCAGGGCCCAGGGAGGGGAGACCCAGTACTTC
>few|TRBV24-1|-|TRBJ2-3|14
CATSEVSSTDTQYF
TGTGCCACCAGTGAGGTTTCTAGCACAGATACGCAGTATTTT
>-|TRBV6-6|-|TRBJ1-4|12
CASRPPNEKLFF
TGTGCCAGTAGACCCCCCAATGAAAAACTGTTTTTT
>many|TRBV18|TRBD2|TRBJ2-7|14
CASSGTSGSYEQYF
TGTGCCAGCTCTGGGACTAGCGGCTCCTACGAGCAGTACTTC
>few|TRBV4-3|-|TRBJ1-5|16
CASSQERTRGGQPQHF
TGCGCCAGCAGCCAAGAAAGAACCAGGGGCGGTCAGCCCCAGCATTTT
>few|TRBV5-1|-|TRBJ1-4|15
CASSLVSGSNEKLFF
TGCGCCAGCAGCTTGGTTTCAGGGTCTAATGAAAAACTGTTTTTT
>few|TRBV11-2|-|TRBJ1-2|14
CASSLDITARGYTF
TGTGCCAGCAGCTTAGATATAACCGCCCGTGGCTACACCTTC
>-|TRBV27|-|TRBJ2-5|13
CASSKGDQETQYF
TGTGCCAGCAGCAAGGGGGACCAAGAGACCCAGTACTTC
>many|TRBV5-1|-|TRBJ2-5|15
CASSLAANSQETQYF
TGCGCCAGCAGCTTGGCCGCGAATTCCCAAGAGACCCAGTACTTC
>-|TRBV6-5|TRBD1|TRBJ1-3|16
CASTPTDRGRGNTIYF
TGTGCCAGCACCCCTACTGACAGGGGGCGCGGAAACACCATATATTTT
>-|TRBV3-1|-|TRBJ2-3|13
CASSQGLFDTQYF
TGTGCCAGCAGCCAAGGGTTGTTTGATACGCAGTATTTT
>-|TRBV12-3/TRBV12-4|-|TRBJ1-1|13
CASRAREGTEAFF
TGTGCCAGCAGAGCCAGGGAGGGAACTGAAGCTTTCTTT
>few|TRBV7-6|-|TRBJ2-2|14
CASSSLGASGELFF
TGTGCCAGCAGCTCTTTGGGGGCTAGCGGGGAGCTGTTTTTT
>few|TRBV9|TRBD1|TRBJ1-2|19
CASSRQPGGAGYSNYGYTF
TGTGCCAGCAGCCGCCAACCAGGGGGCGCAGGGTATTCGAACTATGGCTACACCTTC
>few|TRBV6-2/TRBV6-3|-|TRBJ1-5|15
CASSASGVDNQPQHF
TGTGCCAGCAGTGCCTCGGGGGTAGACAATCAGCCCCAGCATTTT
>few|TRBV7-2|-|TRBJ1-3|15
CASRGEQGSGNTIYF
TGTGCCAGCAGGGGGGAACAGGGCTCTGGAAACACCATATATTTT
>few|TRBV4-2|-|TRBJ1-1|16
CASSDAGALMNTEAFF
TGTGCCAGCAGCGACGCAGGGGCCCTTATGAACACTGAAGCTTTCTTT
>-|TRBV3-1|-|TRBJ1-2|14
CASSQAVGSYGYTF
TGTGCCAGCAGCCAAGCGGTCGGCAGCTATGGCTACACCTTC
>-|TRBV28|-|TRBJ2-3|15
CASVTQGTVTDTQYF
TGTGCCAGTGTGACGCAGGGCACAGTCACAGATACGCAGTATTTT
>-|TRBV2|-|TRBJ2-3|14
CASSSGLLTDTQYF
TGTGCCAGCAGTTCGGGACTTCTCACAGATACGCAGTATTTT
>once|TRBV28|TRBD1|TRBJ1-2|15
CASSPAGQGAYGYTF
TGTGCCAGCAGCCCCGCGGGACAGGGAGCCTATGGCTACACCTTC